This TCR beta chain was obtained from a study of cytomegalovirus exposure and HLA in healthy donors listed by TCRdb under 2017. Background for the entire study: According to an earlier analysis of 450 to 650 of the donors, about 179 million T cells yielded 117 million unique TCR beta sequences and approximately 300 Gb of sequence data. An early release that covered some 630 HLA-typed donors contained approximately 300 gigabases of sequencing data and tens of millions of unique TCR sequences. The genetic ancestry cluster associated with self-reported Caucasian donors included approximately 85% of the roughly 410 genotyped donors. The study aimed to test whether cataloging public T cell receptors could reveal signatures of past pathogen exposure. Using immunosequencing, the study profiled T cell repertoires from around 670 subjects and related those repertoires to cytomegalovirus serostatus. In addition to the first cohort of roughly 700 subjects, a separate validation cohort of approximately 130 different subjects was used. The study combined high-throughput TCR immunosequencing, statistical association of individual TCRs with disease status, and machine learning to predict cytomegalovirus infection status. A later analysis re-analyzed previously published TCR beta repertoires from approximately 700 donors and added high-resolution HLA genotyping to study TCR occurrence patterns. The later analysis used no new phenotypic data to find candidate immune exposures, relying instead on TCR beta sequences and their occurrence across donors. An earlier analysis of approximately 630 of the donors applied high-throughput TCR beta sequencing to assess whether each TCR beta V gene segment acted as functional or pseudogenic. Alongside the repertoire data, information on donor age, sex, ethnicity and CMV serostatus was compiled. A later genetic analysis used genome-wide SNP genotypes for about 65% of the 666 donors, treating that subset as a discovery cohort. All discovery cohort repertoires had been generated using a single sequencing platform. HLA typing covered class I and class II loci at four-digit resolution. Typing coverage differed by locus: A, B, C, DRB1 and DQB1 were typed in roughly 620-640 donors, DQA1 in about 560, DPA1 in 600 to 610, and DPB1 in approximately 450. Four to six DR-DQ haplotypes were handled as single units for association and clustering because linkage in the cohort was strong. Across around 400 genotyped donors of the cohort, an average of 235,054 unique TCR beta nucleotide sequences per donor were sequenced, and approximately 19% of those sequences were non-productive.

In this sample, this clone turned up once. Its antigen remains unidentified. No base qualities exist here, and no much larger clone lies one base off it. The investigation overall reported the following: A later analysis found that TCR association rates varied across HLA loci, with DRB1 alleles showing the most associated TCRs and HLA-C alleles the fewest. At a false discovery rate of 0.05, a later analysis linked 16,951 TCR beta sequences to specific HLA alleles. In a later genetic analysis, a missense DCLRE1C variant was associated with V-gene and J-gene trimming of TCR beta chains, and the association was replicated in an independent cohort. HLA typing was unavailable for some donors at each locus, so association tests used only the typed subset. A further reported finding was that TCR beta sequences accurately predicted the HLA-A and HLA-B alleles for most subjects in the first cohort. In both the original and validation cohorts, the classifier was reported to diagnose cytomegalovirus status with high specificity and sensitivity. The 87-base-pair reads could not distinguish some IMGT-functional V segments, including TRBV6-2 and TRBV6-3, so those segments were excluded. According to a later analysis, most CMV-associated TCR beta chains appeared to be HLA-restricted, and the HLA associations seemed to be driven largely by CMV exposure. In a later analysis, HLA-associated TCR beta chains were found to be more clonally expanded and to have lower generation probabilities than equally common non-associated chains. In this cohort, only TCR beta chains were sequenced, and detectable features were limited by the absence of alpha or paired-chain data. Because counts were too low, seventeen rarely observed V segments, including chromosome 9 orphons, were excluded from the earlier analysis of a few hundred of the donors. A cluster of highly shared sequence variants was judged likely to be a technical artifact of the sequencing pipeline. Three of the identified cytomegalovirus-associated TCR beta chains were confirmed in vitro to be specific for cytomegalovirus antigens. In the study, 150 to 200 TCR beta chains were listed as associated with cytomegalovirus. Strong co-occurrence of HLA alleles, especially DR and DQ, made assigning TCR associations to individual alleles difficult. While some public TCRs were present in many individuals, most TCR sequences turned up only very rarely across donors. The authors suggested that the approach could potentially be extended to other disease states and immunological phenotypes. Roughly uniform sequencing depth across donors was assumed in presence/absence analyses, although this assumption may not hold. Compared with the approximately 720-donor mean, donors in an Asian-associated ancestry cluster had fewer N-insertions in productive TCRs, according to a later genetic analysis. Correlated functional status among segregating V segments might reflect linkage disequilibrium, but an unknown experimental factor could not be ruled out. A later analysis reported that several top co-occurrence clusters appeared linked to parvovirus B19, influenza, CMV and Epstein-Barr virus. In an earlier analysis of some 640 of the donors, most TCR beta V segments were observed in productive rearrangements about 87% or about 30% of the time, broadly matching IMGT annotations. The only immune exposure information available for the cohort was CMV serostatus.

There are 16 amino acids in the CDR3, from cysteine to phenylalanine inclusive. The entry retains the CDR3 DNA only, 48 bases that are in frame from base 1. According to the germline V gene, CDR1 reads MDHEN and CDR2 reads SYDVKM. Trimming takes 2 bases off V and 3 bases off J; junction bases not matched to a gene: 10. In total, approximately 690 healthy bone marrow donors made up the cohort. At the time of sampling, all cohort members were nominally healthy, though unrecorded immune exposures were likely present. The donor was CMV seropositive and belonged to the group of over 250 seropositive cohort members. A peripheral blood sample was provided by each donor, and peripheral blood mononuclear cells were used for TCR beta sequencing. The Qiagen DNeasy Blood Extraction Kit was used to extract genomic DNA from the blood cell samples. Receptors were amplified or captured by the immunoSEQ multiplex PCR assay. For the multiplex PCR, a mixture combining 60 forward primers for TCR Vbeta segments and 13 reverse primers for TCR Jbeta segments was used. Amplification of the CDR3 region of rearranged TCR beta genes was performed with a multiplex PCR assay on genomic DNA. The Illumina HiSeq System was used to sequence the amplified TCR beta libraries as 87-base-pair reads. On the authors' methods: A later analysis counted about 76 million unique TCR beta chains across the 690 or so repertoires, and 9 million to 14 million of these chains were shared by at least two donors. Raw reads were error-corrected and collapsed into unique sequences by a nearest-neighbor algorithm in which closely related sequences were merged to remove PCR and sequencing errors. Alignment of CDR3 sequences to IMGT reference sequences was used to assign V, D and J gene segments. For a sequence to be retained, a match of at least six nucleotides was required to both a V gene segment and a J gene segment. Rearrangements were classified as productive when the CDR3 lacked stop codons and remained in frame with V and J, and all other rearrangements were classified as non-productive. CDR3 was defined by IMGT convention, running from the second conserved V-encoded cysteine to the conserved J-encoded phenylalanine. Sequences without an unambiguous match to a single V gene segment were excluded from the earlier analysis of 450 to 650 of the donors. In an earlier analysis of several hundred of the donors, V segments were called functional above 56.7% productive rearrangements and were called segregating when the between-donor standard deviation exceeded 5%. A statistical classification framework was developed to diagnose cytomegalovirus status using the catalog of TCR beta chain sequences. In a later analysis, TCR nucleotide sequences were compared against IMGT/GENE-DB human TR gene sequences so that V and J genes could be assigned. In a later analysis, CDR3 sequences and most-parsimonious VDJ recombination scenarios were assigned using the TCRdist pipeline. In a later analysis, each TCR beta chain was defined by its CDR3 amino acid sequence together with its V-gene family, and reads without a unique V-gene family were excluded. In a later analysis, fewer than 600 highly shared, low-generation-probability nucleotide sequences were removed to address suspected cross-contamination and a sequencing artifact. A later analysis calculated a clonal expansion index for each public chain from normalized within-repertoire ranks of inferred template counts. In a later analysis, generation probabilities were computed using a VDJ recombination model fitted to out-of-frame rearrangements, and the results were checked against IGoR. In a later analysis, TCR-TCR, TCR-HLA and TCR-CMV co-occurrence was scored with hypergeometric tests, and a repertoire-size bias correction was applied to TCR pairs. To estimate false discovery rates, a later analysis permuted the HLA or CMV assignments 20 times. In a later analysis, co-occurring TCRs were grouped using DBSCAN, and TCRdist sequence similarity was added for clustering within HLA-allele-positive subsets. Co-occurrence clustering excluded repertoires with fewer than 30,000 or more than 120,000 public chains, plus five with anomalous nucleotide sharing. Sourced from immuneACCESS, this table was stored by TCRdb with only in-frame sequences that have V and J called. A share of the clones is absent; for the studies checked, an unresolved V gene accounts for under half, and the remainder has no known explanation. D and trimming come from the DNA, and the V and J calls and clone size come from that table. This sample has 100,000 to 150,000 clones in its table, and around 78% of those were observed once. The top ten hold approximately 4.3% of the sample.

The sample taken for sequencing was PBMCs. This receptor was taken from a man aged 60-69 years in good health and CMV-seropositive. Rearrangement joined TRBV28 to TRBJ2-7; 7 bases in between match TRBD2. The CDR3 amino acid sequence is: CASSLKLSSGGYEQYF. The DNA is as follows: TGTGCCAGCAGTTTAAAGCTGTCATCGGGGGGCTACGAGCAGTACTTC.